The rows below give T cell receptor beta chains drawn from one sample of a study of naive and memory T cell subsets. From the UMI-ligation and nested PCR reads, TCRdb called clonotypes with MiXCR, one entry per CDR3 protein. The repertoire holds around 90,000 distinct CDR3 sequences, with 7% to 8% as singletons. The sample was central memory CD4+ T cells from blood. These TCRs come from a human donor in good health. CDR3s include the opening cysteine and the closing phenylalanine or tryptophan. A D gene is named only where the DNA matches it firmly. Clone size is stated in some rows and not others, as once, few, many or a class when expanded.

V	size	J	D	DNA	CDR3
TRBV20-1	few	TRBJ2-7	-	TGCAGTGCTAGTCTTCCCTCCTACTACGAGCAGTACTTC	CSASLPSYYEQYF
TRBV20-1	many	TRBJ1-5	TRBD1	TGCAGTGCTAGAGATACGGACAGGGGTCAGCCCCAGCATTTT	CSARDTDRGQPQHF
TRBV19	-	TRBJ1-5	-	TGTGCCAGTAGTCCCCAGAGCGCCACAGAAAACAATCAGCCCCAGCATTTT	CASSPQSATENNQPQHF
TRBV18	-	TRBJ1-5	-	TGTGCCAGCTCACCCGGTCCCTCGTATCAGCCCCAGCATTTT	CASSPGPSYQPQHF
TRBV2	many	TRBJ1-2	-	TGTGCCAGCAGTGGGACAGTTTTTTCTAACTATGGCTACACCTTC	CASSGTVFSNYGYTF
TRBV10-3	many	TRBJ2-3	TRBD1	TGTGCCATCAGTGCCCCGACAGGGGCCGTCAGGATTTTT	CAISAPTGAVRIF
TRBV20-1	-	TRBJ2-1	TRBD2	TGCAGTGCTAGAGTTAGCGGGAGGGCCGCCTACAATGAGCAGTTCTTC	CSARVSGRAAYNEQFF
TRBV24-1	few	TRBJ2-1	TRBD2	TGTGCCACCAGTGATTCGGCGGGAGTGGACAATGAGCAGTTCTTC	CATSDSAGVDNEQFF
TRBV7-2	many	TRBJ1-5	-	TGTGCCAGCAGCTTAGCTGGGACATCCGGACAGCCCCAGCATTTT	CASSLAGTSGQPQHF
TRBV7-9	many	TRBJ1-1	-	TGTGCCAGCAGCTTAGCGGAATACACTGAAGCTTTCTTT	CASSLAEYTEAFF
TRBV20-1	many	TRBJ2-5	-	TGCAGTGCGCGGTTCTCAAAGGGGTTCCAAGAGACCCAGTACTTC	CSARFSKGFQETQYF
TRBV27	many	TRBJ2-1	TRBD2	TGTGCCAGCAGCTCTACTAGCGGGAGCTGGGGGTACAATGAGCAGTTCTTC	CASSSTSGSWGYNEQFF
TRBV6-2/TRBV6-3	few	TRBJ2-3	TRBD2	TGTGCCAGCAGTAGTAGCGGGGGAGGTACGCAGTATTTT	CASSSSGGGTQYF
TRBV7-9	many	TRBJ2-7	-	TGTGCCAGCAGCTCGAACCCGGGAGCCTACGAGCAGTACTTC	CASSSNPGAYEQYF
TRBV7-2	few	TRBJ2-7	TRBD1	TGTGCCAGCAGCTTAAAACAGGGGGAGACCTACGAGCAGTACTTC	CASSLKQGETYEQYF
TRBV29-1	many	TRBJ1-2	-	TGCAGCGTTGATGCTAGGAATAACTATGGCTACACCTTC	CSVDARNNYGYTF
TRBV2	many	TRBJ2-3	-	TGTGCCAGCAGTGGAGAGGGAGCGCAGTATTTT	CASSGEGAQYF
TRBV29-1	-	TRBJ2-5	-	TGCAGCGTTGAAGGGGTCACAGGGGAGGGCTTGCGTCTAGAGACCCAGTACTTC	CSVEGVTGEGLRLETQYF
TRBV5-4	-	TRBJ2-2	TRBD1	TGTGCCGGAACGACAGGGGGTCACACCGGGGAGCTGTTTTTT	CAGTTGGHTGELFF
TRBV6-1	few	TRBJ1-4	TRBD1	TGTGCCAGCACCGACCCACGAAGACAGGGAGGTCGTGAAAAACTGTTTTTT	CASTDPRRQGGREKLFF
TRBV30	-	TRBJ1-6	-	TGTGCCTTGGCCCCACAGGGTTTGTCACCCCTCCACTTT	CALAPQGLSPLHF
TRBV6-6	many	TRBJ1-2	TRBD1	TGTGCCAGCAGAGACTCGGACAGGGGTTTGGGTGGAGGCTACACCTTC	CASRDSDRGLGGGYTF
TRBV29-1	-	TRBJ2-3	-	TGCAGCGCCCGAAGGGGCCTCGCGGAATGGACTAGCACAGATACGCAGTATTTT	CSARRGLAEWTSTDTQYF
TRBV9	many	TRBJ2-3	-	TGTGCCAGCAGCGTAGCTGTAACAGATACGCAGTATTTT	CASSVAVTDTQYF